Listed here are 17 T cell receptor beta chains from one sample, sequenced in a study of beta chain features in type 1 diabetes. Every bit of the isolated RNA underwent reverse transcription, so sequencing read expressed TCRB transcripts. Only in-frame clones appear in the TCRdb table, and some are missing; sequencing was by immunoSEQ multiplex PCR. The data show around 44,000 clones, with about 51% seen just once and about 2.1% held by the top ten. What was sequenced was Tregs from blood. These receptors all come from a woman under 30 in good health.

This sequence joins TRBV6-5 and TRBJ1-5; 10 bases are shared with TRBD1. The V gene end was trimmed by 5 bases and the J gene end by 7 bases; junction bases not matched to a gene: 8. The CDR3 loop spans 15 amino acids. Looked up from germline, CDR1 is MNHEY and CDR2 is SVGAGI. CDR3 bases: TGTGCCAGCAGTCAGGGGACAGGGGTAAGGCAGCCCCAGCATTTT. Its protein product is CASSQGTGVRQPQHF.

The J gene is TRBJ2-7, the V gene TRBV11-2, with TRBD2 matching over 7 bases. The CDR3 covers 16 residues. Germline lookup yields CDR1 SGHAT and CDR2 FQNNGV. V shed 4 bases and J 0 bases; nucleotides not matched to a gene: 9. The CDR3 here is CASSSLSRDYSYEQYF. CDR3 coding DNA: TGTGCCAGCAGCTCCCTCAGCCGGGACTACTCCTACGAGCAGTACTTC.

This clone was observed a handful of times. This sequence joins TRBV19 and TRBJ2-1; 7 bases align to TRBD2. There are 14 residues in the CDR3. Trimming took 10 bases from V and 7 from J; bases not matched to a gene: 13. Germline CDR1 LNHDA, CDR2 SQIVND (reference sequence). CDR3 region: CATKPGPGGNEQFF. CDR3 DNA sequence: TGTGCCACCAAACCGGGACCCGGGGGGAATGAGCAGTTCTTC.

The CDR3 DNA reads TGTGCCAGCTCACAGCGAACGGGGACTAGCAGTTTCTACAATGAGCAGTTCTTC. Residues: CASSQRTGTSSFYNEQFF. This chain uses TRBV18 with TRBJ2-1, with 9 bases lining up with TRBD2. This CDR3 comprises 18 residues. V gave up 4 bases and J gave up 3 bases; unmatched junction bases: 13. The germline V gene has CDR1 KGHSH and CDR2 LQKENI.

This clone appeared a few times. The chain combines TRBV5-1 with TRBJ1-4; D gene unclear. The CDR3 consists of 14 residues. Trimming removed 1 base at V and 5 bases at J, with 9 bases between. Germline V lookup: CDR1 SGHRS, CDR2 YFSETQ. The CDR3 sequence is CASSLSRPNEKLFF. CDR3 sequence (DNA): TGCGCCAGCAGCTTGTCTAGGCCCAATGAAAAACTGTTTTTT.

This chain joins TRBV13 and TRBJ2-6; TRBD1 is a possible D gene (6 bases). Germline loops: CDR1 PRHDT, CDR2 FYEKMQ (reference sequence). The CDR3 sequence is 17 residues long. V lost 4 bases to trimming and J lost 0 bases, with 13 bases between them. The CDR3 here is CASSSRDNPSGANVLTF. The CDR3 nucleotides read TGTGCCAGCAGCTCCCGGGACAATCCCTCTGGGGCCAACGTCCTGACTTTC.

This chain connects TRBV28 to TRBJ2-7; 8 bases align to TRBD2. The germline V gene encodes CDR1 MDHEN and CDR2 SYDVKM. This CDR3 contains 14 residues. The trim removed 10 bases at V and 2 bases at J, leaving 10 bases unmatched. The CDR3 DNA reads TGTGCCATTCTAAGCGGGAGTACTCCCTACGAGCAGTACTTC. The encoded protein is CAILSGSTPYEQYF.

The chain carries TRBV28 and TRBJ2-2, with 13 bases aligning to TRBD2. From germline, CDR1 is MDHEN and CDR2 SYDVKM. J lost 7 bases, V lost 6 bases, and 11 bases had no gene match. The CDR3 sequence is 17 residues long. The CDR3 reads CASSRRTSGRWGGELFF. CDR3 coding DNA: TGTGCCAGCAGCCGCAGGACTAGCGGGAGATGGGGCGGGGAGCTGTTTTTT.

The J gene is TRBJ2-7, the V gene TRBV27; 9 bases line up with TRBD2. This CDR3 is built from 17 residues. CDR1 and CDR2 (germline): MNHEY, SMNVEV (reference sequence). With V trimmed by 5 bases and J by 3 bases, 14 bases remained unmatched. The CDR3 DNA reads TGTGCCAGCAGTCTCCGGACTAGCGAGGTGTGGGGCTACGAGCAGTACTTC. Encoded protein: CASSLRTSEVWGYEQYF.

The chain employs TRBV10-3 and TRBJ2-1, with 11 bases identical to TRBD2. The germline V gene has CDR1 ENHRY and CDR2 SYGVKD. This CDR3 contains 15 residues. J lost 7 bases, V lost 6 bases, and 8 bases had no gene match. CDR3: CAIRGNSGGGNEQFF. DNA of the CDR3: TGTGCCATCAGGGGAAATAGCGGGGGGGGGAATGAGCAGTTCTTC.

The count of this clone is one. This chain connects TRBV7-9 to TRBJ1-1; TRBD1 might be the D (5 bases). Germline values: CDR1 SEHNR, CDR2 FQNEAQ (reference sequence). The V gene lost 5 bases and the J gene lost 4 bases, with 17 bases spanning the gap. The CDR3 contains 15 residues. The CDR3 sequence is CASSLSYGGVTEAFF. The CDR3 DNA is TGTGCCAGCAGCCTCTCCTACGGGGGAGTCACTGAAGCTTTCTTT.

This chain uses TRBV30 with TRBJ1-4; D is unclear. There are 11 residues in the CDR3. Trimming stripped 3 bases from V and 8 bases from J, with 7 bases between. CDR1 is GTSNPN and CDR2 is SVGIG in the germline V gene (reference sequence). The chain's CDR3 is CAWSPREKLFF. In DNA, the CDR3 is TGTGCCTGGAGCCCCAGGGAAAAACTGTTTTTT.

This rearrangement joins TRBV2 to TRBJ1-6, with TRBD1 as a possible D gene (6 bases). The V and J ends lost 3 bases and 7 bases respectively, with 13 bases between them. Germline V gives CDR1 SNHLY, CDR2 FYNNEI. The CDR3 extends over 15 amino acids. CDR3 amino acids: CASSDDRTYNSPLHF. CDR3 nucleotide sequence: TGTGCCAGCAGTGACGACAGGACGTACAATTCACCCCTCCACTTT.

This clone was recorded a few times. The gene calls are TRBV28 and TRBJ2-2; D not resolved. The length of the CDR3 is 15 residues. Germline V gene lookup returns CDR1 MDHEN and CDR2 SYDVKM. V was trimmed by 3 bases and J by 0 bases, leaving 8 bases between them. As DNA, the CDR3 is TGTGCCAGCAGTTTGAAGCCCTCGAACACCGGGGAGCTGTTTTTT. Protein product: CASSLKPSNTGELFF.

CDR3 in DNA: TGCAGCGTTGAAGACGGGTTAGGCTACACCTTC. Its translation: CSVEDGLGYTF. The chain is built from TRBV29-1 and TRBJ1-2; D is unresolved. This CDR3 comprises 11 residues. The V end lost 0 bases, the J end lost 8 bases, and 7 bases lay between the germline ends. Germline V lookup: CDR1 SQVTM, CDR2 ANQGSEA.

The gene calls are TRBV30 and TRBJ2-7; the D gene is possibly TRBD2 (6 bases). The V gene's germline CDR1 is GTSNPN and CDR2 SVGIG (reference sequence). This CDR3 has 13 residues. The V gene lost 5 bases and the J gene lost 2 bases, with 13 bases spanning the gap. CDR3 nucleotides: TGTGCCTGGTCGGGAGTGGGGGCCTACGAGCAGTACTTC. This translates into CAWSGVGAYEQYF.

DNA for the CDR3: TGCGCCAGCAGCCAAGATAGGAGACAGGGAGGCGGGAGGTGGGCCGAAAAACTGTTTTTT. Translating it yields CASSQDRRQGGGRWAEKLFF. The genes are TRBV4-3 and TRBJ1-4; 7 positions agree with TRBD1. This CDR3 is 20 amino acids long. J lost 8 bases, V lost 0 bases, and 21 bases had no gene match. Germline V gives CDR1 LGHNA, CDR2 YSLEER.